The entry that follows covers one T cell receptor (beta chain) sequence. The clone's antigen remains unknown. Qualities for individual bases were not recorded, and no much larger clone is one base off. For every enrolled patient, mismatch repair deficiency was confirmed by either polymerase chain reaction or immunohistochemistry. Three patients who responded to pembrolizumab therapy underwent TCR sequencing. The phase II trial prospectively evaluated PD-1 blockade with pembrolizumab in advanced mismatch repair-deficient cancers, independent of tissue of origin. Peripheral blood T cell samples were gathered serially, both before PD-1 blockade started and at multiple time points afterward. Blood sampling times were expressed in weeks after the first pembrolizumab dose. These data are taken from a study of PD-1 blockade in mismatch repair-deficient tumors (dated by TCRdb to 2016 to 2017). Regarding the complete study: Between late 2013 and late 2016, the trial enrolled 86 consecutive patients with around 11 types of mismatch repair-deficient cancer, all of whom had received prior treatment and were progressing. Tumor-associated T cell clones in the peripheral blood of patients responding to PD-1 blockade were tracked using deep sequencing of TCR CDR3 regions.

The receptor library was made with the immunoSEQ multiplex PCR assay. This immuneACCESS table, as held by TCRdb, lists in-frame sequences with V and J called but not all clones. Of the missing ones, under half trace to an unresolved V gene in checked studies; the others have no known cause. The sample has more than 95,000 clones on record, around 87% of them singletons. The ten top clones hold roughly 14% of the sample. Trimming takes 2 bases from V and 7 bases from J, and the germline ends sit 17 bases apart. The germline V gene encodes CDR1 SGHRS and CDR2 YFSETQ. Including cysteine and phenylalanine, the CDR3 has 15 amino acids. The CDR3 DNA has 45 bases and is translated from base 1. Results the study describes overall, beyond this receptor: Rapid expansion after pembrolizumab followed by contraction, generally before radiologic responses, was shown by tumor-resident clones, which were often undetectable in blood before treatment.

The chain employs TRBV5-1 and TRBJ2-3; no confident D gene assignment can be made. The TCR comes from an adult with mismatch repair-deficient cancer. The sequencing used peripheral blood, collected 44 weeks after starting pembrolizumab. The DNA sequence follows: TGCGCCAGCAGCTTCTCCAGAGTTATCGGTAATACGCAGTATTTT. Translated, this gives CASSFSRVIGNTQYF.